This T cell receptor (beta chain) was retrieved from a study of TIL therapy for anti-PD-1-resistant metastatic lung cancer. As for time point: pre-treatment sample, taken before nivolumab and TIL therapy. This CDR3 has 12 amino acids. Trimming pared 4 bases from V and 10 bases from J, leaving 11 bases between. Germline loops: CDR1 MNHEY, CDR2 SVGAGI. The immunoSEQ assay was v3. TCRdb's table, derived via immunoSEQ multiplex PCR, lists solely in-frame clones and lacks some. The sample shows 50,000 to 65,000 clones, under 75% of them seen only once. This material consisted of blood, taken at baseline. This receptor was obtained from a person aged 25 to 80 with non-small cell lung cancer. The chain links TRBV6-5 to TRBJ2-1, with D possibly being TRBD2 (6 bases). The CDR3 here is CASSSAGREQFF. The CDR3 region has the DNA TGTGCCAGCAGTTCCGCGGGGCGCGAGCAGTTCTTC.